These 2 T cell receptor beta chains were all obtained from the same sample, sequenced in a study of T cell repertoires in cytomegalovirus infection. These receptors have no identified antigens. TCRdb redid the calling of the reads with MiXCR, one entry per CDR3 protein. The repertoire holds around 430,000 distinct CDR3 sequences, with approximately 46% as singletons. Sample: cultured PBMCs, taken from culture after CMV antigen stimulation. The receptor set was obtained from a human donor in good health (CMV status not recorded). Some clones in this sample may be carry-over from other donors' samples.

This clonotype was seen only a few times. The rearrangement uses TRBV12-3 or TRBV12-4 and TRBJ2-1; tentatively, D is TRBD2 (6 bases). There are 16 residues in the CDR3. V lost 6 bases, J lost 5 bases, and 20 bases lay in between. The CDR3: CASSSHTGTGNNEQFF. Written as DNA, the CDR3 is TGTGCCAGCAGCTCACATACCGGGACTGGCAACAATGAGCAGTTCTTC.

The V call is TRBV7-6, the J call TRBJ1-3, with a tentative D call TRBD1 (5 bases). The CDR3 consists of 16 residues. Germline CDR1 is SGHVS and CDR2 is FNYEAQ. Trimming stripped 1 base from V and 0 bases from J, with 10 bases between. As DNA, the CDR3 is TGTGCCAGCAGCTTAGGAGGGGCGATCTCTGGAAACACCATATATTTT. Encoded protein: CASSLGGAISGNTIYF.